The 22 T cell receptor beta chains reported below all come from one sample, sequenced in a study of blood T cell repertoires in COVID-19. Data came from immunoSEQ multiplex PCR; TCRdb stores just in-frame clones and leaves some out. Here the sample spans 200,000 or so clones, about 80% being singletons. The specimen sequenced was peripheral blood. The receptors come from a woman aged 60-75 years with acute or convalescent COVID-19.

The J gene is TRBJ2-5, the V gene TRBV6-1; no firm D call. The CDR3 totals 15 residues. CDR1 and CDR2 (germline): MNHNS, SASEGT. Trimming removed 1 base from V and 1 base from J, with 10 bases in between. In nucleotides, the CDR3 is TGTGCCAGCAGTGAAGTTGGAGAGCCCCAAGAGACCCAGTACTTC. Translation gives CASSEVGEPQETQYF.

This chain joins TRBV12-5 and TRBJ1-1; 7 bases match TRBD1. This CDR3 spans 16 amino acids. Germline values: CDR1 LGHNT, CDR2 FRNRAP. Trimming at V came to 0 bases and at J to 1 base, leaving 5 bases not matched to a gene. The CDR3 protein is CASGLVHPGGNTEAFF. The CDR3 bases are TGTGCTAGTGGTTTGGTACATCCAGGGGGGAACACTGAAGCTTTCTTT.

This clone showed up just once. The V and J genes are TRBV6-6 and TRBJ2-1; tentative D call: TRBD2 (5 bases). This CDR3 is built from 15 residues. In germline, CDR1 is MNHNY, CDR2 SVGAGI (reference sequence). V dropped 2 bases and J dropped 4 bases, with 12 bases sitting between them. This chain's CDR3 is CASSYGGLGYNEQFF. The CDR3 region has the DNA TGTGCCAGCAGTTACGGCGGGCTGGGATACAATGAGCAGTTCTTC.

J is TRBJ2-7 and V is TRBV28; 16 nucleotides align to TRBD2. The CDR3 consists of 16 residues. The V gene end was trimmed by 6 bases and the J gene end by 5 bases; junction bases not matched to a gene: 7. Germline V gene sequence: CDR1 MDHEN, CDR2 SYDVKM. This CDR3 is CASSSPGLAGGNEQYF. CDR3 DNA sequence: TGTGCCAGCAGCTCGCCGGGACTAGCGGGGGGGAACGAGCAGTACTTC.

This CDR3 reads CASSFSSGVRTDTQYF. CDR3 in DNA: TGTGCCAGCAGTTTTTCTAGCGGGGTACGCACAGATACGCAGTATTTT. The V call is TRBV27, the J call TRBJ2-3, with 9 bases identical to TRBD2. Germline CDR1 reads MNHEY; CDR2 reads SMNVEV (reference sequence). J was trimmed by 1 base and V by 3 bases; bases with no gene match: 5. The CDR3 has 16 residues.

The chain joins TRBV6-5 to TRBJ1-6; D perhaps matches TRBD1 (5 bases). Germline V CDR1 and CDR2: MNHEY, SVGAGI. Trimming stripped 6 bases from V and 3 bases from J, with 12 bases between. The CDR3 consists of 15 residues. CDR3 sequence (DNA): TGTGCCAGCAGCCTCGGAGGGGACTATAATTCACCCCTCCACTTT. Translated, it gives CASSLGGDYNSPLHF.

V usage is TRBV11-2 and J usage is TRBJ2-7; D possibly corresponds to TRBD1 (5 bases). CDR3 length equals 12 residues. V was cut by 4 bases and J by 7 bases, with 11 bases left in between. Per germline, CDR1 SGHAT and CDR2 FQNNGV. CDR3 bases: TGTGCCAGCAGCTCGGACATTGGGGAGCAGTACTTC. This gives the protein CASSSDIGEQYF.

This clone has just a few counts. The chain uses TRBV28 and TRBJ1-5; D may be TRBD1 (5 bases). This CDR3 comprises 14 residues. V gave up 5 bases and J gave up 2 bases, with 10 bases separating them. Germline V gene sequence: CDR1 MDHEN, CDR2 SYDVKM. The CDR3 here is CASSRGGGNQPQHF. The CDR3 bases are TGTGCCAGCAGTCGGGGGGGTGGCAATCAGCCCCAGCATTTT.

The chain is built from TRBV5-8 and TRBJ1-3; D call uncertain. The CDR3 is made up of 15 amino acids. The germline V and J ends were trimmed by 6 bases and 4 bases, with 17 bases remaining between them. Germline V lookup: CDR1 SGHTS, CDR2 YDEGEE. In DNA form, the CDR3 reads TGTGCCAGCACCCGATCCCCGGGATACGGAAACACCATATATTTT. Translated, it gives CASTRSPGYGNTIYF.

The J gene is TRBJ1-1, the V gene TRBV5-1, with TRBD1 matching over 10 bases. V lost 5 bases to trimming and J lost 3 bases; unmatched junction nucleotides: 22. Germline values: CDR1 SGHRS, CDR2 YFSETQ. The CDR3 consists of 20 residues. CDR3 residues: CASSSTILTGGARVDTEAFF. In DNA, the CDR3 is TGCGCCAGCAGTTCTACCATATTGACAGGGGGCGCGAGGGTCGACACTGAAGCTTTCTTT.

This chain's CDR3 is CASSPSYRFSGANVLTF. Written as DNA, the CDR3 is TGTGCCAGCAGCCCTTCCTACCGATTCTCTGGGGCCAACGTCCTGACTTTC. The J gene is TRBJ2-6, the V gene TRBV6-2 or TRBV6-3; no reliable D call. CDR3 size: 17 residues. Trimming removed 6 bases at V and 0 bases at J, with 15 bases between. CDR1 and CDR2 (germline): MNHEY, SVGEGT.

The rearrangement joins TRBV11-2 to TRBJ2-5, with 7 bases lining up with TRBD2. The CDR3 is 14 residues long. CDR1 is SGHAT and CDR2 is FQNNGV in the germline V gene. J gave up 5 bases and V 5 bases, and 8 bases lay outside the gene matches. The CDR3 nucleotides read TGTGCCAGCAGCGTTATTGGGGGGGACGAGACCCAGTACTTC. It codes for CASSVIGGDETQYF.

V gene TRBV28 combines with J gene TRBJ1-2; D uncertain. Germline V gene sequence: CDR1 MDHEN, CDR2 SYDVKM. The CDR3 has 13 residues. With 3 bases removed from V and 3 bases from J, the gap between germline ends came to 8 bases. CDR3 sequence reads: CASSFSLDYGYTF. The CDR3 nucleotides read TGTGCCAGCAGTTTTTCCTTAGACTATGGCTACACCTTC.

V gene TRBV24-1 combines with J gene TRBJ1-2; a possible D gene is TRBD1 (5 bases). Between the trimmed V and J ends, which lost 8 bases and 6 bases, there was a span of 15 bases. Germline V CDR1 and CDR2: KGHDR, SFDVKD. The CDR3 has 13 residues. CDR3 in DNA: TGTGCCACCATACCTCGCCCAGGGCATGGCTACACCTTC. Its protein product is CATIPRPGHGYTF.

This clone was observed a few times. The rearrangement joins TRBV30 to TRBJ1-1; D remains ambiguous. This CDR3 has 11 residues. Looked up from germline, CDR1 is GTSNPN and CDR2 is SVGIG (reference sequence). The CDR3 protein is CAGHRITEAFF. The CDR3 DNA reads TGTGCTGGTCATAGAATCACTGAAGCTTTCTTT. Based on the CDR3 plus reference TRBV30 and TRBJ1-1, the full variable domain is SQTIHQWPATLVQPVGSPLSLECTVEGTSNPNLYWYRQAAGRGLQLLFYSVGIGQISSEVPQNLSASRPQDRQFILSSKKLLLSDSGFYLCAGHRITEAFFGQGTRLTVV.

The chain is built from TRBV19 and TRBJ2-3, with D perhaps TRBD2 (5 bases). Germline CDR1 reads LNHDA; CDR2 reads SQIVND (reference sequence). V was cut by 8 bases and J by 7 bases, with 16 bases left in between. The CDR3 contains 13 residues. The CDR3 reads CASSQGLLNTQYF. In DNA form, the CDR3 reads TGTGCCAGTTCTCAAGGACTCCTAAATACGCAGTATTTT.

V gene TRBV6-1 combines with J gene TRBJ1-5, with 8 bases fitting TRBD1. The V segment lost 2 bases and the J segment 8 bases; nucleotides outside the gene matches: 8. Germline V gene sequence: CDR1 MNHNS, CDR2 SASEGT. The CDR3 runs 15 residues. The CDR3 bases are TGTGCCAGCAGTGAACCTAGGACAGGGATAAAGCCCCAGCATTTT. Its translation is CASSEPRTGIKPQHF.

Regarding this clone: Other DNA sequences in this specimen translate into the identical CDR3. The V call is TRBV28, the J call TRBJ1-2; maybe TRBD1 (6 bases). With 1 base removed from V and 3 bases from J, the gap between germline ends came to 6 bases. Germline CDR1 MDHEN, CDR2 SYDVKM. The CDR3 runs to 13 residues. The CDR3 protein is CASSLSGDYGYTF. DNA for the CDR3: TGTGCCAGCAGTTTATCAGGGGACTATGGCTACACCTTC.

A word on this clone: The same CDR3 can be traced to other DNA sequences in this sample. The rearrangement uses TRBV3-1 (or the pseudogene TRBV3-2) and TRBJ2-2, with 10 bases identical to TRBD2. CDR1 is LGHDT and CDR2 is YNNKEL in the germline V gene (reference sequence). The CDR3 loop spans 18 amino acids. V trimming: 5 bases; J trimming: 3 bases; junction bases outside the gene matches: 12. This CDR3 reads CASSVSPLAGAYTGELFF. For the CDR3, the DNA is TGTGCCAGCAGCGTAAGTCCTCTAGCGGGGGCGTACACCGGGGAGCTGTTTTTT.

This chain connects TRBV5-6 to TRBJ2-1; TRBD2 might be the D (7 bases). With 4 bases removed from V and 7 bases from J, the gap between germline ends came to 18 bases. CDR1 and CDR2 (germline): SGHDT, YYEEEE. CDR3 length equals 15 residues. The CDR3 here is CASSLEGGLKNEQFF. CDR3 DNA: TGTGCCAGCAGCCTAGAGGGGGGGCTAAAAAATGAGCAGTTCTTC.

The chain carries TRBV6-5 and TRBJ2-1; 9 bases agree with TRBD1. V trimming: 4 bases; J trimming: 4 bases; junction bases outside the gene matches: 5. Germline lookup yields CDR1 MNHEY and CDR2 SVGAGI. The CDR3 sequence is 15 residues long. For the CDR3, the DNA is TGTGCCAGCAGTTCTAACAGGGGGCCTTACAATGAGCAGTTCTTC. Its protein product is CASSSNRGPYNEQFF.

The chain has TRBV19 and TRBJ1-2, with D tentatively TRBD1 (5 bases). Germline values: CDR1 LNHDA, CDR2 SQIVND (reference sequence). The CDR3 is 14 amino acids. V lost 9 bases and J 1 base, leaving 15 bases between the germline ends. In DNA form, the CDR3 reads TGTGCCAGCGCGGGGCAACAGAATAACTATGGCTACACCTTC. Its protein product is CASAGQQNNYGYTF.